The 30 T cell receptor beta chains presented below share a single source sample, sequenced in a study of cytomegalovirus exposure and HLA in healthy donors. With 60 Vbeta and 13 Jbeta primers, the PCR was carried out. The method was immunoSEQ multiplex PCR; TCRdb's version includes in-frame clones alone and lacks a portion of them. Of about 90,000 clones listed, roughly 58% were seen once; the top ten hold about 5%. Source material: PBMCs. These receptors all stem from a woman aged 30 to 39 in good health and CMV-seropositive.

V is TRBV2 and J is TRBJ2-7, with 8 positions matching TRBD1. Germline V gene sequence: CDR1 SNHLY, CDR2 FYNNEI. CDR3 length equals 13 residues. The junction had 5 bases not matched to a gene; V was cut back by 5 bases and J by 5 bases. CDR3 protein: CASSSVTGDEQYF. Written as DNA, the CDR3 is TGTGCCAGCAGTTCCGTGACAGGGGACGAGCAGTACTTC.

This clone was picked up a small number of times. This chain joins TRBV7-2 and TRBJ2-5; 12 positions agree with TRBD2. The germline CDR1 and CDR2 sequences are SGHTA and FQGNSA. The CDR3 runs 16 residues. V dropped 1 base and J dropped 4; count of bases not matched to a gene: 4. The CDR3 DNA reads TGTGCCAGCAGCTTAGAACTAGCGGGGGGTCGAGAGACCCAGTACTTC. This gives the protein CASSLELAGGRETQYF. The entire variable domain, with the rest obtained from reference TRBV7-2 and TRBJ2-5, is as follows: GAGVSQSPSNKVTEKGKDVELRCDPISGHTALYWYRQSLGQGLEFLIYFQGNSAPDKSGLPSDRFSAERTGGSVSTLTIQRTQQEDSAVYLCASSLELAGGRETQYFGPGTRLLVL.

This chain uses TRBV4-3 with TRBJ2-5, with 9 bases that match TRBD1. The J call may be wrong; the DNA end is better matched by TRBJ2-7. Germline CDR1 is LGHNA and CDR2 is YSLEER. The CDR3 spans 15 residues. In DNA, the CDR3 is TGCGCCAGCAGCCACGGGACAGGGTTATGGTACGAGCAGTACTTC. Translated, it gives CASSHGTGLWYEQYF.

The chain combines TRBV23-1 with TRBJ2-5, with 7 nucleotides matching TRBD1. TRBV23-1 is annotated as an ORF whose role is uncertain. This CDR3 has 14 residues. Germline trimming cut 9 bases from V and 2 bases from J; bases unmatched to any gene: 9. The chain's CDR3 is CASTPDRAQETQYF. The CDR3 nucleotides are TGCGCCAGTACACCCGACAGGGCACAAGAGACCCAGTACTTC.

This clone showed up just once. V and J are TRBV4-1 and TRBJ2-1; 14 bases are a match to TRBD2. The CDR3 is made up of 15 amino acids. V lost 4 bases to trimming and J lost 8 bases; unmatched junction nucleotides: 4. The V gene's germline CDR1 is MGHRA and CDR2 YSYEKL. The DNA of the CDR3 is TGCGCCAGCAGCCTTCGGACTAGCGGGGGGCATGAGCAGTTCTTC. This encodes CASSLRTSGGHEQFF.

This clone was seen just once. The J gene is TRBJ1-2, the V gene TRBV28; 12 nucleotides match TRBD1. Germline CDR1 is MDHEN and CDR2 is SYDVKM. The V and J ends lost 2 bases and 8 bases, in that order; junction bases with no gene match: 6. This CDR3 comprises 15 residues. CDR3 sequence reads: CASSLPGQGASGYTF. The DNA for the CDR3 is TGTGCCAGCAGTTTACCGGGACAGGGGGCGAGCGGCTACACCTTC.

This rearrangement joins TRBV5-6 to TRBJ2-7; weak D call: TRBD1 (6 bases). V gave up 4 bases and J gave up 6 bases, with 17 bases separating them. CDR1 and CDR2 (germline): SGHDT, YYEEEE. The CDR3 is 14 amino acids. The CDR3 spells CASSTRQGWVEQYF. CDR3 in DNA: TGTGCCAGCAGCACCCGGCAGGGGTGGGTCGAGCAGTACTTC.

The chain combines TRBV6-1 with TRBJ1-2; unclear D gene. Looked up from germline, CDR1 is MNHNS and CDR2 is SASEGT. CDR3 length equals 15 residues. With 6 bases removed from V and 4 bases from J, the gap between germline ends came to 18 bases. The CDR3 region is CASRTPGGGSYGYTF. DNA of the CDR3: TGTGCCAGCAGAACACCAGGCGGAGGCTCCTATGGCTACACCTTC.

The V gene is TRBV30, the J gene TRBJ2-5; no reliable D call. V was shortened by 6 bases and J by 0 bases, with 8 bases between the two germline ends. CDR1 is GTSNPN and CDR2 is SVGIG in the germline V gene (reference sequence). This CDR3 is 12 amino acids long. CDR3 sequence: CACTPYQETQYF. CDR3 DNA: TGTGCCTGTACTCCGTACCAAGAGACCCAGTACTTC.

The chain carries TRBV15 and TRBJ2-7; D call uncertain. Germline V gene data show CDR1 as LNHNV and CDR2 as YYDKDF (reference sequence). There are 15 residues in the CDR3. V shed 0 bases and J shed 1 base, with 10 bases lying between them. The CDR3 nucleotides are TGTGCCACCAGCAGAGATCTGGCTCTTTCCTACGAGCAGTACTTC. Protein: CATSRDLALSYEQYF.

The rearrangement links TRBV6-1 to TRBJ2-1, with 7 nucleotides matching TRBD1. V shed 4 bases, J shed 4 bases, and the junction held 7 bases outside the gene matches. The CDR3 sequence is 15 residues long. CDR1 and CDR2 from the germline V gene are MNHNS and SASEGT. The CDR3 is CASSAQGVGYNEQFF. CDR3 in DNA: TGTGCCAGCAGTGCGCAGGGGGTAGGTTACAATGAGCAGTTCTTC.

The chain employs TRBV30 and TRBJ1-5; 7 nucleotides line up with TRBD1. Trimming cost V 1 base and J 5 bases; bases outside gene matches: 5. Germline lookup yields CDR1 GTSNPN and CDR2 SVGIG (reference sequence). The CDR3 sequence is 14 residues long. CDR3 loop: CAWSGGTVDQPQHF. CDR3 in DNA: TGTGCCTGGAGTGGTGGGACAGTAGATCAGCCCCAGCATTTT.

Comments on this clone: At one of its ends the junction is not consistent with the germline gene, which may arise from a read error. The sample has other DNA sequences that encode this CDR3 too. The gene calls are TRBV15 and TRBJ2-7; no clear D gene. CDR1 is LNHNV and CDR2 is YYDKDF in the germline V gene (reference sequence). CDR3 length: 13 residues. The CDR3 coding sequence is TGTGCCACCAGCAGAGATCGGTCCTACGAGCAATACTTC. Protein: CATSRDRSYEQYF.

This sequence joins TRBV11-2 and TRBJ2-5, with TRBD2 identical over 9 bases. V shed 0 bases, J shed 2 bases, and the junction held 7 bases outside the gene matches. Germline V gives CDR1 SGHAT, CDR2 FQNNGV. CDR3 length equals 17 residues. The chain's CDR3 is CASSLDLRAGGQETQYF. Written as DNA, the CDR3 is TGTGCCAGCAGCTTAGATCTCAGGGCGGGGGGGCAAGAGACCCAGTACTTC.

The chain recombines TRBV7-2 with TRBJ1-6; D remains ambiguous. V lost 5 bases and J 8 bases, leaving 10 bases between the germline ends. The CDR3 is made up of 13 amino acids. Per germline, CDR1 SGHTA and CDR2 FQGNSA. The CDR3 sequence: CASSPISDSPLHF. The CDR3, as DNA: TGTGCCAGCAGCCCAATCAGTGATTCACCCCTCCACTTT.

V usage is TRBV30 and J usage is TRBJ1-6, with 9 bases that match TRBD1. The CDR3 runs to 15 residues. V shed 2 bases, J shed 7 bases, and the junction held 6 bases outside the gene matches. Germline CDR1 reads GTSNPN; CDR2 reads SVGIG (reference sequence). In DNA, the CDR3 is TGTGCCTGGAGTCGTTTACAGGGGGCAAATTCACCCCTCCACTTT. This sequence encodes CAWSRLQGANSPLHF.

This clone showed up just a few times. V gene TRBV19 combines with J gene TRBJ2-2; TRBD2 matches 12 bases. Germline V gene lookup returns CDR1 LNHDA and CDR2 SQIVND (reference sequence). Trimming at V came to 1 base and at J to 0 bases, leaving 9 bases not matched to a gene. This CDR3 contains 20 residues. CDR3 protein: CASSIGFLGLAGTNTGELFF. The CDR3 nucleotides read TGTGCCAGTAGTATAGGGTTCCTTGGACTAGCGGGGACGAACACCGGGGAGCTGTTTTTT.

The CDR3 loop reads CASSTGGANTEAFF. The CDR3 DNA reads as TGCGCCAGCAGCACGGGGGGGGCTAACACTGAAGCTTTCTTT. J is TRBJ1-1 and V is TRBV5-1; possibly TRBD1 for D (6 bases). Germline CDR1 and CDR2: SGHRS and YFSETQ. This CDR3 region has 14 residues. Trimming removed 4 bases from V and 2 bases from J, with 12 bases in between.

The chain carries TRBV6-5 and TRBJ2-1; weak D call: TRBD1 (6 bases). Trimming pared 6 bases from V and 4 bases from J, leaving 13 bases between. The length of the CDR3 is 14 residues. Germline V gene lookup returns CDR1 MNHEY and CDR2 SVGAGI. CDR3 protein: CASSPQGPYNEQFF. The CDR3 bases are TGTGCCAGCAGCCCACAGGGACCATACAATGAGCAGTTCTTC.

This clone was counted a single time. The chain is built from TRBV13 and TRBJ2-7, with 7 bases lining up with TRBD2. This CDR3 spans 15 amino acids. Germline V CDR1 and CDR2: PRHDT, FYEKMQ (reference sequence). V was clipped by 5 bases and J by 5 bases; unmatched bases: 12. CDR3: CASSPESGDANEQYF. In DNA form, the CDR3 reads TGTGCCAGCAGCCCCGAGAGCGGGGATGCCAACGAGCAGTACTTC.

A single count supports this clone. The V gene is TRBV30, the J gene TRBJ2-1; perhaps TRBD1 as D (6 bases). CDR3 length: 14 amino acids. The V gene lost 2 bases and the J gene lost 4 bases, with 12 bases spanning the gap. CDR1 and CDR2 (germline): GTSNPN, SVGIG (reference sequence). CDR3 sequence reads: CAWSSGTTYNEQFF. The CDR3 nucleotides are TGTGCCTGGAGTTCCGGGACAACTTACAATGAGCAGTTCTTC.

The rearrangement joins TRBV2 to TRBJ2-7; D might be TRBD1 (6 bases). Germline assignment: CDR1 SNHLY and CDR2 FYNNEI. The germline V and J ends were trimmed by 5 bases and 2 bases, with 19 bases remaining between them. The CDR3 runs 16 residues. In DNA, the CDR3 is TGTGCCAGCAGTACCCGACAGGCCCCGGGACCCTACGAGCAGTACTTC. Translating gives CASSTRQAPGPYEQYF.

CDR3 loop: CASSGRTSPYEQYF. The CDR3 region has the DNA TGTGCCAGCAGTGGAAGGACATCTCCCTACGAGCAGTACTTC. The chain carries TRBV2 and TRBJ2-7; D is possibly TRBD1 (5 bases). Germline V lookup: CDR1 SNHLY, CDR2 FYNNEI. The V gene lost 4 bases and the J gene lost 2 bases, with 12 bases spanning the gap. The CDR3 loop spans 14 amino acids.

This clone was found once. V and J are TRBV7-9 and TRBJ2-2; 9 bases agree with TRBD1. V lost 5 bases, J lost 1 base, and 8 bases stayed unmatched. This CDR3 contains 17 residues. CDR1 is SEHNR, CDR2 FQNEAQ, per germline (reference sequence). This chain's CDR3 is CASSPGQGSLNTGELFF. Written as DNA, the CDR3 is TGTGCCAGCAGCCCCGGACAGGGGTCCCTGAACACCGGGGAGCTGTTTTTT. Filled out from reference TRBV7-9 and TRBJ2-2, the complete variable domain reads DTGVSQNPRHKITKRGQNVTFRCDPISEHNRLYWYRQTLGQGPEFLTYFQNEAQLEKSRLLSDRFSAERPKGSFSTLEIQRTEQGDSAMYLCASSPGQGSLNTGELFFGEGSRLTVL.

This chain links TRBV19 with TRBJ2-5, with 8 bases identical to TRBD2. Germline V gene lookup returns CDR1 LNHDA and CDR2 SQIVND (reference sequence). CDR3 length equals 17 residues. V dropped 4 bases and J dropped 5; count of bases not matched to a gene: 15. The CDR3 protein is CASSNHARGGATETQYF. The CDR3 region has the DNA TGTGCCAGTAGTAACCACGCTCGGGGGGGGGCAACGGAGACCCAGTACTTC.

This rearrangement joins TRBV5-1 to TRBJ2-2; 10 nucleotides line up with TRBD1. Germline CDR1 SGHRS, CDR2 YFSETQ. The CDR3 runs 15 residues. The trim removed 7 bases at V and 6 bases at J, leaving 9 bases unmatched. This chain's CDR3 is CASGPGQGRPGELFF. CDR3 nucleotides: TGCGCCAGCGGACCGGGACAGGGGCGCCCCGGGGAGCTGTTTTTT.

The chain is built from TRBV6-1 and TRBJ1-2; D is unresolved. This CDR3 contains 14 residues. CDR1 is MNHNS and CDR2 is SASEGT in the germline V gene. Trimming pared 5 bases from V and 8 bases from J, leaving 18 bases between. CDR3 DNA: TGTGCCAGCAGTTCCTTCCGGGGAGGGCCAGGCTACACCTTC. It codes for CASSSFRGGPGYTF.

This chain joins TRBV6-5 and TRBJ1-1; no reliable D call. The germline gives CDR1 MNHEY, CDR2 SVGAGI. The CDR3 consists of 12 residues. The V end lost 5 bases, the J end lost 1 base, and 5 bases lay between the germline ends. The CDR3 loop is CASSPGNTEAFF. The CDR3 DNA is TGTGCCAGCAGTCCGGGGAACACTGAAGCTTTCTTT.

The chain recombines TRBV7-3 with TRBJ2-5; 9 bases align to TRBD2. The CDR3 is 15 residues long. In germline, CDR1 is SGHTA, CDR2 FQGTGA. V lost 3 bases, J lost 4 bases, and 6 bases stayed unmatched. CDR3 loop: CASSLGGTSRETQYF. The DNA for the CDR3 is TGTGCCAGCAGCTTGGGCGGGACTAGCAGAGAGACCCAGTACTTC. The whole variable domain, remainder taken from reference TRBV7-3 and TRBJ2-5, is GAGVSQTPSNKVTEKGKYVELRCDPISGHTALYWYRQSLGQGPEFLIYFQGTGAADDSGLPNDRFFAVRPEGSVSTLKIQRTERGDSAVYLCASSLGGTSRETQYFGPGTRLLVL.

This clone occurred a few times. V is TRBV18 and J is TRBJ1-1, with unresolved D. The CDR3 length is 13 residues. CDR1 and CDR2 (germline): KGHSH, LQKENI. Deletions cut 3 bases from V and 2 bases from J, with 7 bases between. The CDR3 region is CASSPRTNTEAFF. The CDR3 region has the DNA TGTGCCAGCTCACCGAGGACTAACACTGAAGCTTTCTTT. Drawing the rest from reference TRBV18 and TRBJ1-1, the complete variable domain is NAGVMQNPRHLVRRRGQEARLRCSPMKGHSHVYWYRQLPEEGLKFMVYLQKENIIDESGMPKERFSAEFPKEGPSILRIQQVVRGDSAAYFCASSPRTNTEAFFGQGTRLTVV.